A single sample is the source of the 11 T cell receptor beta chains below, sequenced in a study of T cells in Graves' hyperthyroidism and ophthalmopathy. Amplification of TCR beta CDR3 regions used RNA as the template. Primed by the HTBI set, a first-round RT-PCR was run on the TCR CDR3. One entry per CDR3 protein results from TCRdb running MiXCR on the multiplex PCR reads. The table shows over 300,000 distinct CDR3 sequences, with around 14% occurring only once. Sequenced input: blood. These receptors were obtained from a woman aged 55-69 years with Graves' hyperthyroidism.

The chain links TRBV19 to TRBJ1-5; unclear D gene. Trimming stripped 1 base from V and 5 bases from J, with 9 bases between. Germline CDR1 is LNHDA and CDR2 is SQIVND (reference sequence). The CDR3 extends over 14 amino acids. DNA for the CDR3: TGTGCCAGTAGTATAGCCGGGTTTGATCAGCCCCAGCATTTT. Amino acid sequence: CASSIAGFDQPQHF.

This clonotype was found many times. The chain carries TRBV12-3 or TRBV12-4 and TRBJ1-4, with 9 bases that match TRBD1. This CDR3 comprises 16 residues. V lost 4 bases, J lost 7 bases, and 10 bases stayed unmatched. DNA of the CDR3: TGTGCCAGCAGTTCGAATCGGGACAGGGAGGGTGAAAAACTGTTTTTT. As protein: CASSSNRDREGEKLFF.

The rearrangement links TRBV12-3 or TRBV12-4 to TRBJ1-1; D uncertain. The CDR3 covers 14 residues. The V end was cut by 8 bases, the J end by 5 bases, with 18 bases between. CDR3 amino acids: CASGSTLTGTEAFF. The DNA for the CDR3 is TGTGCCAGCGGTTCCACATTGACTGGAACTGAAGCTTTCTTT.

This chain connects TRBV7-9 to TRBJ1-1, with 7 bases identical to TRBD1. Germline V lookup: CDR1 SEHNR, CDR2 FQNEAQ (reference sequence). V was clipped by 1 base and J by 6 bases; unmatched bases: 11. This CDR3 has 16 residues. DNA of the CDR3: TGTGCCAGCAGCTTAGTAAATACAGGGGTTAACGCTGAAGCTTTCTTT. This sequence encodes CASSLVNTGVNAEAFF.

This clonotype showed up just a few times. The conserved phenylalanine or tryptophan is not found at the CDR3 terminus, so this likely reflects a read error. The chain has TRBV28 and TRBJ2-3; D is unclear. Trimming cost V 1 base and J 5 bases, with 1 base left between them. The germline CDR1 and CDR2 sequences are MDHEN and SYDVKM. This CDR3 is 11 amino acids long. CDR3 DNA: TGTGCCAGCAGTTTATTAGATACGCAGTATTCT. As protein: CASSLLDTQYS.

The rearrangement joins TRBV4-2 to TRBJ2-3; 9 bases are a match to TRBD2. Germline loops: CDR1 LGHNA, CDR2 YNFKEQ. J lost 4 bases, V lost 4 bases, and 9 bases had no gene match. This CDR3 has 16 residues. The CDR3: CASSPRTSVGADTQYF. The DNA of the CDR3 is TGTGCCAGCAGCCCTCGGACTAGCGTGGGGGCAGATACGCAGTATTTT.

This clonotype has a count of ten or more. The rearrangement links TRBV12-3 or TRBV12-4 to TRBJ2-1, with 7 nucleotides matching TRBD2. J gave up 11 bases and V 3 bases, and 4 bases lay outside the gene matches. The CDR3 extends over 12 amino acids. The CDR3 is CASSFGTTKQFF. The CDR3 bases are TGTGCCAGCAGTTTCGGGACTACAAAGCAGTTCTTC.

This clonotype was picked up many times. V and J are TRBV7-3 and TRBJ2-1; D perhaps matches TRBD2 (5 bases). Deletions cut 5 bases from V and 10 bases from J, with 12 bases between. This CDR3 has 12 amino acids. CDR1 is SGHTA and CDR2 is FQGTGA in the germline V gene. The CDR3 loop reads CASSASGGEQFF. The CDR3 DNA reads as TGTGCCAGCAGCGCCTCCGGCGGGGAGCAGTTCTTC.

The table lists this clonotype with many counts. J is TRBJ2-7 and V is TRBV12-3 or TRBV12-4; the D gene is possibly TRBD1 (5 bases). Trimming stripped 5 bases from V and 0 bases from J, with 11 bases between. This CDR3 comprises 14 residues. In DNA, the CDR3 is TGTGCCAGCAGTGAGTTCAGGGCCTCCTACGAGCAGTACTTC. Protein sequence: CASSEFRASYEQYF.

This clonotype has just a few counts. V usage is TRBV3-1 and J usage is TRBJ2-7, with D unclear. The CDR3 is 14 residues long. Per the germline V gene, CDR1 is LGHDT and CDR2 is YNNKEL (reference sequence). Trimming shortened V by 4 bases and J by 1 base, and 11 bases separated the two germline ends. The chain's CDR3 is CASSRGAGSYEQYF. The CDR3 coding sequence is TGTGCCAGCAGCCGTGGAGCCGGGTCCTACGAGCAGTACTTC.

V usage is TRBV6-9 and J usage is TRBJ2-2; 9 bases are shared with TRBD1. The CDR3 covers 17 residues. J lost 6 bases, V lost 3 bases, and 11 bases had no gene match. Germline V gene data show CDR1 as MNHGY and CDR2 as SVAAGI. CDR3 residues: CASSYNRDRVDSGELFF. As DNA, the CDR3 is TGTGCCAGCAGTTACAACCGGGACAGGGTTGATTCCGGGGAGCTGTTTTTT.